A selection of T cell receptor beta chains follows, all from one sample in a study of tumor and adjacent non-tumor tissue in lung cancer. TCRdb reprocessed the multiplex PCR reads via MiXCR and lists one record per CDR3 protein. The sample has fewer than 130,000 distinct CDR3 sequences; about 80% are singletons. The specimen sequenced was lung tumor tissue. The receptors were gathered from a man between 65 and 80 years old with non-small cell lung cancer. CDR3s include the opening cysteine and the closing phenylalanine or tryptophan. A D gene is named only where the DNA matches it firmly.

CDR3,length,D,V,J
CASDFERNQPQHF,13,-,TRBV12-5,TRBJ1-5
CSAKPYLQTGKVTHYF,16,-,TRBV29-1,TRBJ2-5
CASSPRQVATDTQFF,15,-,TRBV11-3,TRBJ2-3
CASCTNPSRETQYF,14,-,TRBV6-2/TRBV6-3,TRBJ2-5
CASRPGQVNYGYTF,14,TRBD1,TRBV12-3/TRBV12-4,TRBJ1-2
CTSSSGLGTHTIYF,14,-,TRBV5-1,TRBJ1-3
CANSLVSGPETQYF,14,-,TRBV7-8,TRBJ2-5
CASGASWRAASTGELFF,17,-,TRBV6-2/TRBV6-3,TRBJ2-2
CSANAGQNSNEQFF,14,-,TRBV20-1,TRBJ2-1
CSASKGYEQYF,11,-,TRBV20-1,TRBJ2-7
CANSFDRGSTEASF,14,TRBD1,TRBV5-4,TRBJ1-1
CASRHGRGLYEQYF,14,-,TRBV4-2,TRBJ2-7
CVSSPAGTAYEQYF,14,TRBD2,TRBV12-3/TRBV12-4,TRBJ2-7
CTSSRTGGNQPQHF,14,TRBD1,TRBV5-5,TRBJ1-5
CASSSHKLGTDIYGYAF,17,TRBD1,TRBV7-8,TRBJ1-2
CSLFPYATGGDTDTHYF,17,TRBD1,TRBV29-1,TRBJ2-3
CATSLTPGSNMQYF,14,-,TRBV11-2,TRBJ2-3
CASSSGGVRIGEIHEQYF,18,-,TRBV28,TRBJ2-7
CPSIEGGFNQPRHF,14,-,TRBV12-3/TRBV12-4,TRBJ1-5
CGSCFDINQPQHF,13,-,TRBV12-5,TRBJ1-5
CASSPRFYEQYF,12,-,TRBV5-1,TRBJ2-7
CASSSRVRDWTSFNEQFF,18,-,TRBV11-2,TRBJ2-1
CASSHSGRVDTQYF,14,TRBD2,TRBV28,TRBJ2-3
CARKTDWGGGNQPQHF,16,-,TRBV10-2,TRBJ1-5
CSARDLTSGTETYF,14,-,TRBV20-1,TRBJ1-1
CASSAMLGYKQCF,13,-,TRBV6-5,TRBJ2-7
CTSNRRGNEQFF,12,-,TRBV12-3/TRBV12-4,TRBJ2-1
CASSEFREGEKPFF,14,-,TRBV10-1,TRBJ1-4
CGAKTGTGAGSPLHF,15,TRBD1,TRBV20-1,TRBJ1-6
CSARRVFGTDTQYF,14,-,TRBV29-1,TRBJ2-3
CANSLMNTEAFF,12,-,TRBV7-9,TRBJ1-1
CGSSSGGDGINIQYF,15,TRBD2,TRBV11-3,TRBJ2-4
CASSQGLGGLWTLYF,15,-,TRBV4-1,TRBJ2-5
CSVEGRSQETRYF,13,-,TRBV29-1,TRBJ2-5
CASSNSSQGAFF,12,-,TRBV6-2/TRBV6-3,TRBJ1-1
CASSPQGVETQYF,13,-,TRBV7-9,TRBJ2-5
CASGHDPPGAEYNEQFF,17,-,TRBV4-3,TRBJ2-1
CASSLIETHYF,11,-,TRBV12-3/TRBV12-4,TRBJ2-3
CASSPGQNNSPLKF,14,TRBD1,TRBV12-3/TRBV12-4,TRBJ1-6
CASSHRGHTEAFF,13,TRBD1,TRBV6-1,TRBJ1-1
CASSSEAGGLPNYNEQFF,18,TRBD1,TRBV7-3,TRBJ2-1
CASSFVQGGSSYYEQLF,17,-,TRBV5-1,TRBJ2-1
CATSDSRGTDKQYF,14,-,TRBV6-4,TRBJ2-3
CAISDGGGRPYNEQFF,16,-,TRBV10-3,TRBJ2-1
CASRRGGMNTEAFF,14,TRBD1,TRBV28,TRBJ1-1
CSVNTIAGGTDMQYF,15,TRBD2,TRBV29-1,TRBJ2-3
CANSLRGSSGRANTQYF,17,TRBD2,TRBV11-3,TRBJ2-3
CAISAKTGNDTQAFF,15,TRBD1,TRBV10-3,TRBJ1-1
CVSSLGPDKQYGYTF,15,-,TRBV5-6,TRBJ1-2
CVSSHTPKGLHEQYF,15,-,TRBV4-3,TRBJ2-7
CASSYLGGPEANVETLF,17,-,TRBV12-3/TRBV12-4,TRBJ1-1
CASRNSDHPTSGLRQETQYF,20,TRBD2,TRBV12-3/TRBV12-4,TRBJ2-5
CTSSSTTGDGQHF,13,-,TRBV13,TRBJ2-7
CVSTLLTGFGYGCTF,15,-,TRBV12-3/TRBV12-4,TRBJ1-2
CASTSSSGVGNTGELFF,17,-,TRBV12-3/TRBV12-4,TRBJ2-2
CASSLQDTDTQYF,13,-,TRBV5-5,TRBJ2-3
CASSSPGLAGGVGDQFF,17,TRBD2,TRBV6-6,TRBJ2-1
CTNSLDRADYGYTF,14,TRBD1,TRBV12-3/TRBV12-4,TRBJ1-2
CASGYHRDRDQPQYF,15,TRBD1,TRBV6-6,-
CSVEEYVQGHTIYDYTF,17,-,TRBV29-1,TRBJ1-2